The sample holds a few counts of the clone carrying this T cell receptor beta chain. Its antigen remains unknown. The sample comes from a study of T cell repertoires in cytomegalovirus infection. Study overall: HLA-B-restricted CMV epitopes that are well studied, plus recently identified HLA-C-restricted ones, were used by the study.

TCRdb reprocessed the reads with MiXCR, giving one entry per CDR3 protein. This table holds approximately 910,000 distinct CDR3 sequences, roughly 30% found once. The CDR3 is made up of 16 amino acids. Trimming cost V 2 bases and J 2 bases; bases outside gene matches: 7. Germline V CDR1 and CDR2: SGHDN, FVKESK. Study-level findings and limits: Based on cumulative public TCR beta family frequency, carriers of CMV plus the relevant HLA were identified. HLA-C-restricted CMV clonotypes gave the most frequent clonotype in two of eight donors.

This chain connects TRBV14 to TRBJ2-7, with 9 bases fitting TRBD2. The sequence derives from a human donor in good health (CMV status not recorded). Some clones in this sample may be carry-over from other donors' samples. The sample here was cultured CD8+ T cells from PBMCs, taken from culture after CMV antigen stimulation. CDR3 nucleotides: TGTGCCAGCAGCCAATGGGGGGCTAGCGGGGCCTACGAGCAGTACTTC. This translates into CASSQWGASGAYEQYF.